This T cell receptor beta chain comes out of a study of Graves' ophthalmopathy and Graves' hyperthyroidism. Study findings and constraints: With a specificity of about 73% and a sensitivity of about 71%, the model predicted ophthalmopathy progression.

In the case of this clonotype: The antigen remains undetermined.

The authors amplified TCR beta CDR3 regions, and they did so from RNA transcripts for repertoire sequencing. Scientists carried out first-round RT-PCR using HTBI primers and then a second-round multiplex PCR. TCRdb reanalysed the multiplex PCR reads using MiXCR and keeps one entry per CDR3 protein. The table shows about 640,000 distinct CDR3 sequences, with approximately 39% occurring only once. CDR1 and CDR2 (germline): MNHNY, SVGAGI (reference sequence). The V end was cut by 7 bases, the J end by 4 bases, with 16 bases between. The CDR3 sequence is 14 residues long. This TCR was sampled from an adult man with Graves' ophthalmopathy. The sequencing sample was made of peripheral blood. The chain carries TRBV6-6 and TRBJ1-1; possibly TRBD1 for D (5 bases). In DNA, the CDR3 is TGTGCCAGCACTAAAACAGGAGGAATCACTGAAGCTTTCTTT. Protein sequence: CASTKTGGITEAFF.